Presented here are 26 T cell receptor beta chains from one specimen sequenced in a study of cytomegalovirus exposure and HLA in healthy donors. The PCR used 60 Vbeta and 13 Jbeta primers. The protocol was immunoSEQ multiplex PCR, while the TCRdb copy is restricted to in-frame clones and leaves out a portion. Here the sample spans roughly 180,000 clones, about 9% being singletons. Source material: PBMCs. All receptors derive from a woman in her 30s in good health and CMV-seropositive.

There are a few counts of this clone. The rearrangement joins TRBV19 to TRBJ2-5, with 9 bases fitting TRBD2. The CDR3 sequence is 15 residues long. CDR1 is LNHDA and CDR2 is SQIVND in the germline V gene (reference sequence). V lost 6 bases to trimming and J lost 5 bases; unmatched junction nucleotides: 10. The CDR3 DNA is TGTGCCAGTAGGTCTGAGCGGGAGGATCGGGAGACCCAGTACTTC. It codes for CASRSEREDRETQYF.

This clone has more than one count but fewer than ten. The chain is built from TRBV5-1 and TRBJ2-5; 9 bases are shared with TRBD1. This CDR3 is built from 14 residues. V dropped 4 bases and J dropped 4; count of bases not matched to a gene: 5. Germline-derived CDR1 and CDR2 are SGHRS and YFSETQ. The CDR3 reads CASSPTGGRETQYF. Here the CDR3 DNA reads TGCGCCAGCAGCCCCACAGGGGGCAGAGAGACCCAGTACTTC.

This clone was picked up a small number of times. CDR3 protein: CSVEERPGHYYEQYF. The CDR3 DNA is TGCAGCGTTGAAGAAAGGCCGGGACACTACTACGAGCAGTACTTC. The V and J genes are TRBV29-1 and TRBJ2-7; possibly TRBD1 for D (6 bases). V dropped 0 bases and J dropped 3 bases, with 15 bases sitting between them. The CDR3 totals 15 residues. CDR1 SQVTM and CDR2 ANQGSEA come from the germline V gene.

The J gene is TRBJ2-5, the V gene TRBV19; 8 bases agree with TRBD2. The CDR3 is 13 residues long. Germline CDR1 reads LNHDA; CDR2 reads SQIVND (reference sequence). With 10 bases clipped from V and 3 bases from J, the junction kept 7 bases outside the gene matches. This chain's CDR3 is CATSGLAKETQYF. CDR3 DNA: TGTGCCACTAGCGGACTAGCTAAAGAGACCCAGTACTTC.

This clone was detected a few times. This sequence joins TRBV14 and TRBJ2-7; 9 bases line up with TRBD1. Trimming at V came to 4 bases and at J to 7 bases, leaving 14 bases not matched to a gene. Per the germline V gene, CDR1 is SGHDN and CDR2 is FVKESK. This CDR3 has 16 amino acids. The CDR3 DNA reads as TGTGCCAGCAGCCGGACAGGGGCCAGGGCCTCTGGGGAGCAGTACTTC. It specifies CASSRTGARASGEQYF.

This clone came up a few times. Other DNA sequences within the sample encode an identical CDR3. The CDR3 DNA follows: TGCGCCAGCAGCTTGGTTAGTGGGAGCTCCTACAATGAGCAGTTCTTC. As protein: CASSLVSGSSYNEQFF. The V call is TRBV5-1, the J call TRBJ2-1; D might be TRBD2 (5 bases). Per the germline V gene, CDR1 is SGHRS and CDR2 is YFSETQ. Deletions cut 0 bases from V and 0 bases from J, with 10 bases between. The CDR3 consists of 16 residues. The whole variable domain, filled in from reference TRBV5-1 and TRBJ2-1, reads KAGVTQTPRYLIKTRGQQVTLSCSPISGHRSVSWYQQTPGQGLQFLFEYFSETQRNKGNFPGRFSGRQFSNSRSEMNVSTLELGDSALYLCASSLVSGSSYNEQFFGPGTRLTVL.

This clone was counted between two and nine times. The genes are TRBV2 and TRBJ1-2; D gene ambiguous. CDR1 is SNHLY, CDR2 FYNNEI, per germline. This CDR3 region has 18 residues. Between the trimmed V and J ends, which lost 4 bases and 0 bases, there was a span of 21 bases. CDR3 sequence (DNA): TGTGCCAGCAGTGGTACCCGACCGCTAGATCCTACTAACTATGGCTACACCTTC. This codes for CASSGTRPLDPTNYGYTF.

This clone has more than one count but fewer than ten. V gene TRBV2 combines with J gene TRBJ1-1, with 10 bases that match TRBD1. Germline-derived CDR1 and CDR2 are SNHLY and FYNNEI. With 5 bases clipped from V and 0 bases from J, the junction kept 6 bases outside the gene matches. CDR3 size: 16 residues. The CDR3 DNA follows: TGTGCCAGCAGTCGGGACAGGGGATTCATGAACACTGAAGCTTTCTTT. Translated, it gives CASSRDRGFMNTEAFF.

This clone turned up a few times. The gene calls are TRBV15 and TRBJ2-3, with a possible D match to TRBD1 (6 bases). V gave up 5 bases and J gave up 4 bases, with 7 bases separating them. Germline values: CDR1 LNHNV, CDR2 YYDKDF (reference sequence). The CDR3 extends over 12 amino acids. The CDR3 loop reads CATSQGPDTQYF. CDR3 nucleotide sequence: TGTGCCACCAGCCAGGGGCCAGATACGCAGTATTTT.

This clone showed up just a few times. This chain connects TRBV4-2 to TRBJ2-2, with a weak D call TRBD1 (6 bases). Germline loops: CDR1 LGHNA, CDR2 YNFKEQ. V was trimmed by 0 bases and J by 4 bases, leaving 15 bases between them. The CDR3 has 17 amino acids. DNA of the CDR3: TGTGCCAGCAGCCAAGATTCCCCCACCAGGGGCACCGGGGAGCTGTTTTTT. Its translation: CASSQDSPTRGTGELFF.

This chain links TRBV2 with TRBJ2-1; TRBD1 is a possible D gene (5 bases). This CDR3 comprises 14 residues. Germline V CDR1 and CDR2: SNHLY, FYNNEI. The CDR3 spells CSSLTEPSYNEQFF. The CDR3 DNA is TGTTCAAGCTTGACAGAGCCGTCCTACAATGAGCAGTTCTTC. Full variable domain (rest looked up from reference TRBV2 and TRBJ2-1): EPEVTQTPSHQVTQMGQEVILRCVPISNHLYFYWYRQILGQKVEFLVSFYNNEISEKSEIFDDQFSVERPDGSNFTLKIRSTKLEDSAMYFCSSLTEPSYNEQFFGPGTRLTVL.

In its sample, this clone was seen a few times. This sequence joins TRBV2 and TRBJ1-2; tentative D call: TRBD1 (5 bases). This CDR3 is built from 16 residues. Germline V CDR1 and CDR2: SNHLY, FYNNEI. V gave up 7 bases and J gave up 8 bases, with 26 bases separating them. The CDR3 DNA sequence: TGTGCCAGCACCCTGACAGATGGCTATCCCCCGATCGGCTACACCTTC. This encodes CASTLTDGYPPIGYTF.

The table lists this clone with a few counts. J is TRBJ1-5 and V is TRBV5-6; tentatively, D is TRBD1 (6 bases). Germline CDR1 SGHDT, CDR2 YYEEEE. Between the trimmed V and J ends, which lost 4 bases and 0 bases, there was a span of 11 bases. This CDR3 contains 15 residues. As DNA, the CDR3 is TGTGCCAGCAGCGGAGGGGGGGTTAGCAATCAGCCCCAGCATTTT. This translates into CASSGGGVSNQPQHF.

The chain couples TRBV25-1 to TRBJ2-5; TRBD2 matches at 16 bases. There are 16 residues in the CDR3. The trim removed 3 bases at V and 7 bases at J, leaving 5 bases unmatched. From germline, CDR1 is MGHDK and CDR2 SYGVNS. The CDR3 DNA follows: TGTGCCAGCAGTGATATGGGACTAGCGGGAGGGGGGACCCAGTACTTC. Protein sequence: CASSDMGLAGGGTQYF.

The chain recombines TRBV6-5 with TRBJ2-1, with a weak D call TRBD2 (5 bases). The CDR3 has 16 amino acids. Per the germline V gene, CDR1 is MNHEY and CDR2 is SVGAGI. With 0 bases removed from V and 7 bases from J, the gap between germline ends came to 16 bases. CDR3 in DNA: TGTGCCAGCAGTTACTCGAGGGAGTGGGAGCGTAATGAGCAGTTCTTC. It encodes CASSYSREWERNEQFF.

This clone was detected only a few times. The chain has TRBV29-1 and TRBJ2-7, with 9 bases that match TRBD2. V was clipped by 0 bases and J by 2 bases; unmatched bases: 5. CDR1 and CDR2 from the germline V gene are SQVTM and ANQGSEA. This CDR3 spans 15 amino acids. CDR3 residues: CSVEDQREDTYEQYF. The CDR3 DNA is TGCAGCGTTGAAGACCAGCGGGAGGATACCTACGAGCAGTACTTC.

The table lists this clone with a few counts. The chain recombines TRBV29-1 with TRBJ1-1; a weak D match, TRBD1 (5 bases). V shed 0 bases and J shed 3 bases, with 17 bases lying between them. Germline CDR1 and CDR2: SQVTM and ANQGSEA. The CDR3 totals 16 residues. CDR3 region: CSVEDEWGERDTEAFF. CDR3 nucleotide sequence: TGCAGCGTTGAAGATGAGTGGGGGGAGAGAGACACTGAAGCTTTCTTT.

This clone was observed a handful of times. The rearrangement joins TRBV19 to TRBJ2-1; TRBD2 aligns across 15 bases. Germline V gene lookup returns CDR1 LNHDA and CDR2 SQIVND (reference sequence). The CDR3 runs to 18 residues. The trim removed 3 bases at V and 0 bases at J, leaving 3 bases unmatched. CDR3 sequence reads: CASSMGLAGGYSYNEQFF. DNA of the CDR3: TGTGCCAGTAGTATGGGACTAGCGGGAGGTTACTCCTACAATGAGCAGTTCTTC.

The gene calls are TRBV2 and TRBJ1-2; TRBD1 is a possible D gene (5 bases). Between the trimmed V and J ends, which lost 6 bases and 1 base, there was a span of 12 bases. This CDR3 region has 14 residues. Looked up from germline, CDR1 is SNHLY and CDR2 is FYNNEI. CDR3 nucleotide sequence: TGTGCCAGCAGGACTGACAGAGTTAACTATGGCTACACCTTC. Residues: CASRTDRVNYGYTF.

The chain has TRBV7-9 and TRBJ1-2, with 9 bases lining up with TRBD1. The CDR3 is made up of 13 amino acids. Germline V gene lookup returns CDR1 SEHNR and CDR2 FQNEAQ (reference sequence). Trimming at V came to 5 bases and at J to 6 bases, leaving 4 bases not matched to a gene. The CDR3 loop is CASSKTGGHGYTF. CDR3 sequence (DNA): TGTGCCAGCAGCAAGACAGGGGGGCATGGCTACACCTTC.

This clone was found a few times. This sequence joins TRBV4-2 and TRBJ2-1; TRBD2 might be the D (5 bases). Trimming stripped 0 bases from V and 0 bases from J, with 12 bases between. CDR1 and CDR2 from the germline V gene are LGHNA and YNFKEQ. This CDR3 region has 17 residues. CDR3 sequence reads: CASSQDLAGSSYNEQFF. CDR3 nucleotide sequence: TGTGCCAGCAGCCAAGACTTGGCGGGTAGCTCCTACAATGAGCAGTTCTTC.

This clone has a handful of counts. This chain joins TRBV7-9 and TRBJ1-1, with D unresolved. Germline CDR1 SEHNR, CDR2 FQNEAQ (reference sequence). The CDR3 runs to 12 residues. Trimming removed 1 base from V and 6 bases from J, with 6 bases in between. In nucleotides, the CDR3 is TGTGCCAGCAGCTTAGACTTCTCTGAAGCTTTCTTT. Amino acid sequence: CASSLDFSEAFF.

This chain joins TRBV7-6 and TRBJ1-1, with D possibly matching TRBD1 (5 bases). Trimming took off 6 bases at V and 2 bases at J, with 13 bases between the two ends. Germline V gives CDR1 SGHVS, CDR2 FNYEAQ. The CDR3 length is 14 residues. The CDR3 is CASSLPGLNTEAFF. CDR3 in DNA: TGTGCCAGCAGTTTACCGGGACTCAACACTGAAGCTTTCTTT.

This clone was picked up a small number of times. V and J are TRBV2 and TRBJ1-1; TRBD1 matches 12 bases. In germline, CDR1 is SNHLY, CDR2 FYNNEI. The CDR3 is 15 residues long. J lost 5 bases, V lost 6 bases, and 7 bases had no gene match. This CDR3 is CASSRDRGRETEAFF. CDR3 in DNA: TGTGCCAGCAGCCGGGACAGGGGGCGGGAGACTGAAGCTTTCTTT.

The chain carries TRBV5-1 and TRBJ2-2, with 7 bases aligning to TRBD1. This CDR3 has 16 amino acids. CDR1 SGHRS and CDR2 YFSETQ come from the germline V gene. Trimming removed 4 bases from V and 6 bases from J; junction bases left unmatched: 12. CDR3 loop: CASSPEGARMAGELFF. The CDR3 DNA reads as TGCGCCAGCAGCCCCGAGGGGGCGCGGATGGCCGGGGAGCTGTTTTTT.

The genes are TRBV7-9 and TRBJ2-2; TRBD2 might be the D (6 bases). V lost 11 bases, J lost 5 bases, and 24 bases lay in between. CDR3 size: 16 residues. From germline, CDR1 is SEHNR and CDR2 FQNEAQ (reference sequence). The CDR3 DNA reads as TGTGCCCAAACAACCTCGGAGGGGCCGTGGACCGGGGAGCTGTTTTTT. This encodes CAQTTSEGPWTGELFF.